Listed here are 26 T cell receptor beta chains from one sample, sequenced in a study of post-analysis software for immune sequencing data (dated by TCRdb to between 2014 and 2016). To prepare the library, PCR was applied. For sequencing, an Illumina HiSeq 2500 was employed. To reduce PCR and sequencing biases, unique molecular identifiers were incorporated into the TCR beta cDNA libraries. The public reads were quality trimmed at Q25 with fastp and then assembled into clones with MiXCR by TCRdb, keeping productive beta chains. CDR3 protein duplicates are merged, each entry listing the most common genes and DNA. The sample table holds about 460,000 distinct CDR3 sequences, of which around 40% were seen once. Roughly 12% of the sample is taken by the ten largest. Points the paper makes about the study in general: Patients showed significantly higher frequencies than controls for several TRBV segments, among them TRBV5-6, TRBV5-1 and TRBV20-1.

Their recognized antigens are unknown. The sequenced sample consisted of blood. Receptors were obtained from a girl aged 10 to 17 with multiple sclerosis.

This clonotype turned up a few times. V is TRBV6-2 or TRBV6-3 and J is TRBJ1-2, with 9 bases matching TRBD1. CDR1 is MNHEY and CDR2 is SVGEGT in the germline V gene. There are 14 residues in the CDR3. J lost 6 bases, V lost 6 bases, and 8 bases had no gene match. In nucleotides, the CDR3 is TGTGCCAGCAGACAGGGACAGGGTCTGGATGGCTACACCTTC. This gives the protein CASRQGQGLDGYTF.

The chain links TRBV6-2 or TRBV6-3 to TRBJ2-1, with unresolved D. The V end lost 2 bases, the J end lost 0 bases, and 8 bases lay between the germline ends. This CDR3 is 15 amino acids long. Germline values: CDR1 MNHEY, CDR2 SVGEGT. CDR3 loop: CASSYVLSSYNEQFF. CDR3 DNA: TGTGCCAGCAGTTACGTTCTTAGCTCCTACAATGAGCAGTTCTTC.

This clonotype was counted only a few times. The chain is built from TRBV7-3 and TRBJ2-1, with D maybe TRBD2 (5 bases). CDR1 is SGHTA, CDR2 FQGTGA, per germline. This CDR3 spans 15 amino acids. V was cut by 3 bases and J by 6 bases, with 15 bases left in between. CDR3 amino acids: CASSFGTGLGNEQFF. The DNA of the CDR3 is TGTGCCAGCAGCTTTGGAACGGGATTGGGCAATGAGCAGTTCTTC.

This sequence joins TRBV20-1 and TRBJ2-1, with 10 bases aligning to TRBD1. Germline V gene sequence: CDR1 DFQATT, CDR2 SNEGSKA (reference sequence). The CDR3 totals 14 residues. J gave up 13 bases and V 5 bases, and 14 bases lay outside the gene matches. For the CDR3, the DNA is TGCAGTGCTCAGACAGGGGGCGGACAAGAGACCCAGTTCTTC. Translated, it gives CSAQTGGGQETQFF.

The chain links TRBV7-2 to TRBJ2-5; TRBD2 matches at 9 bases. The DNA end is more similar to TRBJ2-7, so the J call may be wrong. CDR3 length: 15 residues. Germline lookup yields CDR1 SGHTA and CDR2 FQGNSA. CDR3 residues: CASSPGLAFSYEQYF. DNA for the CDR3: TGTGCCAGCAGCCCGGGACTAGCTTTTTCCTACGAGCAGTACTTC.

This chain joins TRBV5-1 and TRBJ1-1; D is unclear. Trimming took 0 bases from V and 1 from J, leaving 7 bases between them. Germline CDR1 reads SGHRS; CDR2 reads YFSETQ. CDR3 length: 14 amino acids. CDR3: CASSLAPANTEAFF. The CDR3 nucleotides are TGCGCCAGCAGCTTGGCCCCAGCGAACACTGAAGCTTTCTTT.

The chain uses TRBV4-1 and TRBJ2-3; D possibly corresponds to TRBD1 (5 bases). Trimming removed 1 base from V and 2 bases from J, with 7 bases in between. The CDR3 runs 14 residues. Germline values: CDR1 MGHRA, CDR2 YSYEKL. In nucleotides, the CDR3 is TGCGCCAGCAGCCAAGTGACAGACACAGATACGCAGTATTTT. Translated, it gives CASSQVTDTDTQYF.

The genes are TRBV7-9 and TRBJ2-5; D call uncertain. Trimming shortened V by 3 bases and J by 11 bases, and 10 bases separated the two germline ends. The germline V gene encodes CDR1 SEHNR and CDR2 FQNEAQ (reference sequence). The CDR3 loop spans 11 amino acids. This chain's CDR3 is CASSFMREQYF. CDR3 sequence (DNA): TGTGCCAGCAGCTTTATGCGTGAGCAGTACTTC.

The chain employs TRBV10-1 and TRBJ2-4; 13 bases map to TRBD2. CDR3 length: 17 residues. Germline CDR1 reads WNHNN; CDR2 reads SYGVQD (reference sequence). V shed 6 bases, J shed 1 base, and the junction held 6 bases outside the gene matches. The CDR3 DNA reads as TGCGCCAGCAGCCCGGGACTAGCGGGACAGGCCAAAAACATTCAGTACTTC. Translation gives CASSPGLAGQAKNIQYF.

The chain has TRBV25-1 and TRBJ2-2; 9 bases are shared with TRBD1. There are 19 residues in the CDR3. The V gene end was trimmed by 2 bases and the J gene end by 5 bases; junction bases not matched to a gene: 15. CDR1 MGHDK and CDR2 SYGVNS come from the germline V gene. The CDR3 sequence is CASSESLPTGTGWTGELFF. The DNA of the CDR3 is TGTGCCAGCAGTGAAAGTTTGCCCACCGGGACAGGGTGGACCGGGGAGCTGTTTTTT.

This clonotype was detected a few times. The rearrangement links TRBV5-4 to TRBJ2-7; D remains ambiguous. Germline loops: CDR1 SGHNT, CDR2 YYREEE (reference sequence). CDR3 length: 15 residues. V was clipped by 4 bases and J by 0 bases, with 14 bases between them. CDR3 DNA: TGTGCCAGCAGCCCCCCTGGCGGCCCCTCCTACGAGCAGTACTTC. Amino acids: CASSPPGGPSYEQYF.

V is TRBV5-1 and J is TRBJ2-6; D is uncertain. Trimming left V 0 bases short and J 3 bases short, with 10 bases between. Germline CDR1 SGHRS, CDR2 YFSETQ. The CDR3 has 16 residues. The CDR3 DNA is TGCGCCAGCAGCTTGGAGACGTCACTTGGGGCCAACGTCCTGACTTTC. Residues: CASSLETSLGANVLTF.

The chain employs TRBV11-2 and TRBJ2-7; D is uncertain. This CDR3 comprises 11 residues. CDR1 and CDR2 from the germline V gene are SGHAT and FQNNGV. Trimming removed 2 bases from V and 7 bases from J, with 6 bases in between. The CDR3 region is CASSLWEEQYF. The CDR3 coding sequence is TGTGCCAGCAGCTTATGGGAAGAGCAGTACTTC.

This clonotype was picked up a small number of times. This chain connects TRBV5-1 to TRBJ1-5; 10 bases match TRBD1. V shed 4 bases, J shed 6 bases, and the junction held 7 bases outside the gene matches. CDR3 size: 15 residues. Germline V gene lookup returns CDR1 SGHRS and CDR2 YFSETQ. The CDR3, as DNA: TGCGCCAGCAGCCCGGGACAGGGGAACGGTCAGCCCCAGCATTTT. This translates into CASSPGQGNGQPQHF.

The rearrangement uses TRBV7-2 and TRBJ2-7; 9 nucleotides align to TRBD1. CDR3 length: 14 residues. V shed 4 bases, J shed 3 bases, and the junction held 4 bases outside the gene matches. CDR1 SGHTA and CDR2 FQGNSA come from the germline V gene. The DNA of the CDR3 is TGTGCCAGCAGCTCAGCGGGACAGGGCTACGAGCAGTACTTC. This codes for CASSSAGQGYEQYF.

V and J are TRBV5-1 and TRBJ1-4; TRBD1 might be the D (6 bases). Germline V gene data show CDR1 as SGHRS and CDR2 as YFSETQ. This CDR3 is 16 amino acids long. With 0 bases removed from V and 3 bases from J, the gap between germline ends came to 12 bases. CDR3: CASSLEGGGANEKLFF. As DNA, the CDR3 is TGCGCCAGCAGCTTGGAGGGGGGGGGAGCTAATGAAAAACTGTTTTTT.

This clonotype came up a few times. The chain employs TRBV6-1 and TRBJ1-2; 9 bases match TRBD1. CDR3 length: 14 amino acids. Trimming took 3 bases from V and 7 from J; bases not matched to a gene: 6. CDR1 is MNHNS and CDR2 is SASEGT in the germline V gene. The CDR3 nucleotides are TGTGCCAGCAGTGAGGAGGGGGACAGGGCTGGCTACACCTTC. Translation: CASSEEGDRAGYTF.

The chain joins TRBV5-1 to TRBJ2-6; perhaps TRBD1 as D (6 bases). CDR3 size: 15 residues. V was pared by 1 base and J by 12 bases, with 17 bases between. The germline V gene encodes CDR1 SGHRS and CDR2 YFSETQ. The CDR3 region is CASSLFGDQGTVLTF. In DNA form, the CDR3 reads TGCGCCAGCAGCTTGTTCGGGGACCAGGGGACCGTCCTGACTTTC.

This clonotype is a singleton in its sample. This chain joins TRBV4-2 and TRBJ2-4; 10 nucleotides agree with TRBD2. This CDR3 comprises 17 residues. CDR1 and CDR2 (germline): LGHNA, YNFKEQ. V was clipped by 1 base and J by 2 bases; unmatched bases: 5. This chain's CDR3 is CASSQGSGRASKNIQYF. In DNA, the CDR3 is TGTGCCAGCAGCCAAGGGAGCGGGAGGGCCTCCAAAAACATTCAGTACTTC.

This CDR3 reads CASSKTVGLETQYF. DNA of the CDR3: TGTGCCAGCAGTAAGACGGTGGGGTTGGAGACCCAGTACTTC. The J gene is TRBJ2-5, the V gene TRBV6-6; no reliable D call. Trimming took off 5 bases at V and 5 bases at J, with 15 bases between the two ends. This CDR3 has 14 amino acids. Germline CDR1 reads MNHNY; CDR2 reads SVGAGI (reference sequence).

The CDR3 coding sequence is TGTGCCAGCAGTTACTCAAGGAAGCGGAGACAAGAGACCCAGTACTTC. This encodes CASSYSRKRRQETQYF. The chain combines TRBV6-2 or TRBV6-3 with TRBJ2-5, with a tentative D call TRBD2 (5 bases). Per the germline V gene, CDR1 is MNHEY and CDR2 is SVGEGT. Trimming removed 0 bases at V and 2 bases at J, with 13 bases between. The CDR3 spans 16 residues.

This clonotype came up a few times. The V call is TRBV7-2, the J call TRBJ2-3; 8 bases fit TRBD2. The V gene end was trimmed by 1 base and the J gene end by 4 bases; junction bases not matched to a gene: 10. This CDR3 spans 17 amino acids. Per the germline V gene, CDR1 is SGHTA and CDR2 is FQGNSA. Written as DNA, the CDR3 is TGTGCCAGCAGCTTAGATCAGGTGGCTAGCGGGTCAGATACGCAGTATTTT. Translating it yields CASSLDQVASGSDTQYF.

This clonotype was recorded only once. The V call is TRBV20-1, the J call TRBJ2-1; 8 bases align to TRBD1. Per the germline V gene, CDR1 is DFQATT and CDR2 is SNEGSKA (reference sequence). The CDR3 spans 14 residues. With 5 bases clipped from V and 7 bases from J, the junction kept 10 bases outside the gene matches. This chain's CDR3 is CSAEGQGIVNEQFF. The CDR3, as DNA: TGCAGTGCTGAAGGACAGGGTATTGTGAATGAGCAGTTCTTC.

The CDR3 region is CSARGSTEAFF. The DNA for the CDR3 is TGCAGTGCTAGGGGGAGCACTGAAGCTTTCTTT. This chain connects TRBV20-1 to TRBJ1-1; D gene unclear. The germline V gene has CDR1 DFQATT and CDR2 SNEGSKA (reference sequence). CDR3 length: 11 amino acids. Trimming left V 3 bases short and J 4 bases short, with 6 bases between.

CDR3 coding DNA: TGCGCCAGCAGCTTGGCCGAGGGGAATGAGCAGTTCTTC. This translates into CASSLAEGNEQFF. This chain joins TRBV5-1 and TRBJ2-1, with D perhaps given as TRBD1 or TRBD2 (5 bases each). CDR3 length: 13 residues. V lost 0 bases, J lost 7 bases, and 8 bases lay in between. The germline V gene has CDR1 SGHRS and CDR2 YFSETQ.

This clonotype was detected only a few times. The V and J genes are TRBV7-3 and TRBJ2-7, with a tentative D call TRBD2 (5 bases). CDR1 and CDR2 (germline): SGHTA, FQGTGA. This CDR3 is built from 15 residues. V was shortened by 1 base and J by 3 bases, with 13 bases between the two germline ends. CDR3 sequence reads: CASSLNSASSYEQYF. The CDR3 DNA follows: TGTGCCAGCAGCTTAAACTCGGCTAGCAGCTACGAGCAGTACTTC.